This T cell receptor (beta chain) was documented in a study of CD8 T cells in Susac syndrome. Random hexamers primed reverse transcription of about 0.45 to 1 ug RNA. Amplification of TCR beta CDR3 by immunoSEQ multiplex PCR spanned 54 Vbeta and 13 Jbeta. MiXCR was run by TCRdb on the immunoSEQ multiplex PCR reads, yielding one entry per CDR3 protein. The sample consists of roughly 130,000 distinct CDR3 sequences, roughly 95% of them appearing once. The multiple sclerosis controls, all treatment-naive patients, had relapsing-remitting disease that was stable or active. The germline V gene encodes CDR1 MNHEY and CDR2 SMNVEV (reference sequence). This CDR3 spans 13 amino acids. V lost 4 bases and J lost 5, with 12 bases in between.

Sequenced input: CD4+ T cells from PBMCs. The chain employs TRBV27 and TRBJ2-7, with D possibly matching TRBD1 (6 bases). The TCR comes from a human donor with multiple sclerosis. In DNA form, the CDR3 reads TGTGCCAGCAGTTCGTACAGGGTCAACGAGCAGTACTTC. It translates to CASSSYRVNEQYF.